The clone carrying this T cell receptor beta chain was detected ten times or more. Its target is not known. The source of the sample is a study of naive and memory T cell subsets. The CDR3 has 17 amino acids. The germline CDR1 and CDR2 sequences are SGDLS and YYNGEE. V gave up 4 bases and J gave up 2 bases, with 19 bases separating them. Amplification of ligated cDNA took four PCR rounds with SP2 and nested alpha and beta constant primers. TCRdb re-called the UMI-ligation and nested PCR reads with MiXCR, one entry per CDR3 protein. The sample yields 25,000 to 35,000 distinct CDR3 sequences, roughly 7.3% seen once. Treatment noted: skin biopsy from PPD injection site in Mantoux-positive individual. TCR cDNA received a 3' ligated oligonucleotide that carried a UMI. Biopsied sites were PPD injections in people with a positive Mantoux test. Whole-study findings and limits: The RNA method is potentially sensitive to activation and differentiation changes.

The source was skin, collected from a tuberculin skin test site. V and J are TRBV9 and TRBJ2-1; unclear D gene. The receptor was isolated from an adult in good health. The CDR3 spells CASSPDPGLLPYNEQFF. The CDR3 DNA sequence: TGTGCCAGCAGCCCGGACCCGGGCCTACTCCCCTACAATGAGCAGTTCTTC.